This passage covers 15 T cell receptor beta chains from one sample sequenced in a study of Ad26.COV2.S vaccination and SARS-CoV-2 variants (dated by TCRdb to about 2021). Library method: the immunoSEQ multiplex PCR assay. As stored in TCRdb, this immuneACCESS dataset retains in-frame rearrangements with V and J assigned. A fraction of the clones does not appear; measured against another copy, unresolved V genes explain less than half of the discrepancy, and the remainder lacks a known reason. The sample table holds more than 150,000 clones, of which 87% were seen once. Of the sample, approximately 6% falls within the top ten clones. The sample's time point label, in plain terms: individuals recovered from natural SARS-CoV-2 infection. The sequencing used peripheral blood, collected after recovery from COVID-19. These receptors came from a human donor who had recovered from COVID-19.

The V and J genes are TRBV29-1 and TRBJ1-2; 7 nucleotides align to TRBD1. This CDR3 spans 11 amino acids. CDR1 is SQVTM and CDR2 is ANQGSEA in the germline V gene. V was pared by 7 bases and J by 5 bases, with 4 bases of the junction left unmatched. CDR3 sequence: CSGSQGYGYTF. CDR3 nucleotide sequence: TGCAGCGGATCACAGGGGTATGGCTACACCTTC. The full variable domain, in which reference TRBV29-1 and TRBJ1-2 provide the parts outside the CDR3, is SAVISQKPSRDICQRGTSLTIQCQVDSQVTMMFWYRQQPGQSLTLIATANQGSEATYESGFVIDKFPISRPNLTFSTLTVSNMSPEDSSIYLCSGSQGYGYTFGSGTRLTVV.

The chain carries TRBV27 and TRBJ2-3; D not resolved. The germline V gene encodes CDR1 MNHEY and CDR2 SMNVEV (reference sequence). V was clipped by 4 bases and J by 2 bases, with 13 bases between them. The CDR3 extends over 15 amino acids. This CDR3 is CASSSPLVYTDTQYF. The CDR3 DNA reads TGTGCCAGCAGTTCCCCCCTGGTCTACACAGATACGCAGTATTTT.

J is TRBJ2-5 and V is TRBV7-9; the D gene is possibly TRBD2 (5 bases). CDR3 length equals 15 residues. Germline V gene sequence: CDR1 SEHNR, CDR2 FQNEAQ (reference sequence). The V gene lost 1 base and the J gene lost 5 bases, with 14 bases spanning the gap. The CDR3 loop is CASSLGLGDGETQYF. The DNA of the CDR3 is TGTGCCAGCAGCTTAGGGTTGGGAGATGGGGAGACCCAGTACTTC. The complete variable domain, with remaining parts taken from reference TRBV7-9 and TRBJ2-5, reads DTGVSQNPRHKITKRGQNVTFRCDPISEHNRLYWYRQTLGQGPEFLTYFQNEAQLEKSRLLSDRFSAERPKGSFSTLEIQRTEQGDSAMYLCASSLGLGDGETQYFGPGTRLLVL.

The CDR3 nucleotides read TGCGCCAGCAGCTTGGTACAGTCGGGAGAGACCCAGTACTTC. The encoded protein is CASSLVQSGETQYF. The rearrangement uses TRBV5-1 and TRBJ2-5; no firm D call. The CDR3 totals 14 residues. V was trimmed by 0 bases and J by 4 bases, leaving 10 bases between them. Germline CDR1 is SGHRS and CDR2 is YFSETQ.

This chain joins TRBV7-9 and TRBJ2-7; D gene unclear. V was pared by 5 bases and J by 5 bases, with 22 bases between. Per the germline V gene, CDR1 is SEHNR and CDR2 is FQNEAQ (reference sequence). The CDR3 length is 16 residues. As DNA, the CDR3 is TGTGCCAGCAGCCCCCAGGTGGGTCCCGGGCCCCACGAGCAGTACTTC. Its translation: CASSPQVGPGPHEQYF.

V usage is TRBV28 and J usage is TRBJ1-2, with no clear D. The V gene's germline CDR1 is MDHEN and CDR2 SYDVKM. The CDR3 sequence is 12 residues long. Trimming stripped 3 bases from V and 5 bases from J, with 7 bases between. Here the CDR3 DNA reads TGTGCCAGCAGTTTCGGGCTGTATGGCTACACCTTC. Its protein product is CASSFGLYGYTF.

The chain couples TRBV11-2 to TRBJ1-6; D gene uncertain. This CDR3 is built from 15 residues. Between the trimmed V and J ends, which lost 5 bases and 10 bases, there was a span of 18 bases. Germline V CDR1 and CDR2: SGHAT, FQNNGV. The CDR3 loop is CASSRFLNYLSPLHF. In DNA form, the CDR3 reads TGTGCCAGCAGCCGGTTTTTAAACTATTTATCACCCCTCCACTTT.

The chain has TRBV10-2 and TRBJ1-2, with D maybe TRBD1 (6 bases). The CDR3 contains 18 residues. Germline loops: CDR1 WSHSY, CDR2 SAAADI. V was pared by 4 bases and J by 5 bases, with 26 bases between. The DNA of the CDR3 is TGCGCCAGCAGTGGGCCCAACAGGGAGGGCCTAGAGCAATATGGCTACACCTTC. As protein: CASSGPNREGLEQYGYTF.

The rearrangement joins TRBV19 to TRBJ1-5; D remains ambiguous. Trimming pared 2 bases from V and 6 bases from J, leaving 11 bases between. There are 14 residues in the CDR3. Germline values: CDR1 LNHDA, CDR2 SQIVND (reference sequence). This chain's CDR3 is CASSISRPPQPQHF. DNA of the CDR3: TGTGCCAGTAGTATAAGCAGACCCCCTCAGCCCCAGCATTTT.

Concerning this clone itself: One end of the junction does not line up with germline, which may come from a read error. The chain is built from TRBV7-7 and TRBJ2-7; a weak D match, TRBD2 (7 bases). From germline, CDR1 is SSHAT and CDR2 FNYEAQ (reference sequence). The CDR3 spans 13 residues. The CDR3: CASSLGGGYEQYF. The DNA of the CDR3 is TGTGCTAGCAGCTTAGGGGGGGGGTACGAGCAGTACTTC.

The chain couples TRBV2 to TRBJ2-3; unclear D gene. The CDR3 length is 15 residues. The V gene's germline CDR1 is SNHLY and CDR2 FYNNEI. Trimming took 3 bases from V and 1 from J, leaving 11 bases between them. Here the CDR3 DNA reads TGTGCCAGCAGTGAGAAGGGAACCCGCACAGATACGCAGTATTTT. Translating gives CASSEKGTRTDTQYF.

This clone was observed a handful of times. The V and J genes are TRBV2 and TRBJ2-7; 7 bases align to TRBD2. The CDR3 covers 14 residues. Germline V CDR1 and CDR2: SNHLY, FYNNEI. The V and J ends lost 10 bases and 0 bases, in that order; junction bases with no gene match: 9. Here the CDR3 reads CATGEGRLSYEQYF. CDR3 nucleotides: TGTGCCACCGGGGAGGGTAGGCTCTCCTACGAGCAGTACTTC.

This chain joins TRBV5-5 and TRBJ2-4; D unresolved. This CDR3 has 15 residues. The V gene's germline CDR1 is SGHKS and CDR2 YYEKEE (reference sequence). V lost 0 bases and J 5 bases, leaving 12 bases between the germline ends. CDR3 loop: CASSLDIGLQNIQYF. CDR3 coding DNA: TGTGCCAGCAGCTTGGATATAGGTTTGCAAAACATTCAGTACTTC.

The chain recombines TRBV5-1 with TRBJ2-7, with 7 bases fitting TRBD2. Looked up from germline, CDR1 is SGHRS and CDR2 is YFSETQ. J lost 6 bases, V lost 7 bases, and 13 bases had no gene match. This CDR3 has 14 residues. This CDR3 is CASRRGEGLGEQYF. The CDR3 nucleotides are TGCGCCAGCCGCCGAGGGGAGGGTCTCGGCGAGCAGTACTTC.

The CDR3 DNA follows: TGTGCCAGCAGCTCCCCTCTAGCGGGAACCCAAGAGACCCAGTACTTC. As protein: CASSSPLAGTQETQYF. J is TRBJ2-5 and V is TRBV5-4, with 9 bases fitting TRBD2. J lost 1 base, V lost 3 bases, and 7 bases had no gene match. Germline values: CDR1 SGHNT, CDR2 YYREEE (reference sequence). The CDR3 contains 16 residues.